This T cell receptor beta chain was documented in a study of Ad26.COV2.S vaccination and SARS-CoV-2 variants (dated by TCRdb to the early 2020s). Regarding the research as a whole: Vaccine-arm donors were drawn from COV1001, a multicentre, randomized, double-blind, placebo-controlled phase I-IIa trial of Ad26.COV2.S in healthy adults. Ad26.COV2.S was given intramuscularly at 5x10^10 or 1x10^11 viral particles, as a single shot or as two shots 56 days apart. TCRbeta repertoire sequencing was used to assess the specificity and breadth of SARS-CoV-2-reactive T cell receptors after Ad26.COV2.S vaccination. The TCR-sequenced set comprised about 32 samples: some 19 Ad26.COV2.S vaccine recipients, 5 placebo recipients and 8 SARS-CoV-2 convalescent individuals. Trial participants were randomized into five groups of five: low-dose or high-dose Ad26.COV2.S given once or twice, or placebo on both occasions. Throughout the experiments and outcome assessment, investigators stayed blinded to trial group allocation.

Remarks on this clone: Its antigen is unknown. Base qualities are missing; no much larger clone stands one base away.

CDR1 and CDR2, looked up from the germline V gene, are SGHTA and FQGNSA. The CDR3, cysteine through phenylalanine, is 16 amino acids long. Just CDR3 DNA is preserved here, 48 bases in frame from base 1. V is cut back by 4 bases and J by 5 bases, with 10 bases in the junction unmatched. The immunoSEQ Assay was the method used to sequence TCRbeta CDR3 regions. After extraction, genomic DNA underwent amplification by bias-controlled multiplex PCR, followed by high-throughput sequencing. Under the source paper's analysis protocol: To quantify the absolute abundance of every unique TCRbeta CDR3 region, sequences were collapsed and filtered. T cell fraction was estimated by normalization of TCRbeta template counts to usable DNA, with usable DNA being measured through amplification of reference genes present in all nucleated cells. Repertoire TCRs were annotated as SARS-CoV-2-specific when V gene, CDR3 amino acid sequence and J gene were exactly matched to a known reactive TCR set. The reference SARS-CoV-2 TCR set was obtained from MIRA and was filtered for enrichment in COVID-19-positive ImmuneCODE repertoires, whereby public or cross-reactive TCRs were removed. Using the MIRA antigens, annotated TCRs were further analysed by specific ORF or by position within an ORF. Depth was the summed frequency of annotated unique rearrangements, while breadth was defined as annotated unique rearrangements over total unique productive rearrangements. TCR breadth was compared between groups using two-sided Wilcoxon rank-sum tests. TCRdb stores this immuneACCESS table with in-frame sequences only. Part of the clones is absent; in the studies checked, under half of the shortfall reflects unresolved V genes, and no reason is known for the rest. V and J calls and clone size are those listed in that table; D and trimming were worked out from the DNA. The sample table contains a few hundred thousand clones; only one count was recorded for 80% to 90% of them. The ten biggest clones cover about 3% of the sample.

This specimen's treatment or condition label, per the study, means: around 19 received Ad26.COV2.S at low or high dose, single or two shots; 5 received placebo; per-sample allocation not given. Repertoires of vaccine and placebo recipients were sequenced from samples collected on day 63 after the first injection. Cohort 1b enrolled 25 adults aged 18-55 years at a single site in Boston, USA, between 29 July and 7 August 2020. Ad26.COV2.S was a replication-incompetent adenovirus type 26 vector that expressed a prefusion-stabilized SARS-CoV-2 spike protein derived from the original Wuhan strain. Overall results and qualifications from the work: The authors noted that total T cell responses may have been underestimated by the TCR breadth and depth analyses. Comparable non-spike TCR breadth was observed between vaccine and placebo recipients, consistent with only spike being contained in the vaccine. The study lacked the statistical power to compare responses across vaccine doses or regimens. Compared with placebo recipients, Ad26.COV2.S recipients showed higher spike-specific TCR breadth (P = 0.0014). After vaccination, spike-specific CD8+ and CD4+ T cell responses were reported to show substantial breadth.

The chain couples TRBV7-2 to TRBJ1-2; 10 nucleotides in the junction match TRBD1. This TCR was sampled from a person between 18 and 65 years old who received the Ad26.COV2.S COVID-19 vaccine or a placebo. The sequences come from peripheral blood, collected in a trial of Ad26.COV2.S vaccine versus placebo. Here is the DNA: TGTGCCAGCAGCTCTCGGACAGGGGGTCGGATTTATGGCTACACCTTC. It translates to CASSSRTGGRIYGYTF.